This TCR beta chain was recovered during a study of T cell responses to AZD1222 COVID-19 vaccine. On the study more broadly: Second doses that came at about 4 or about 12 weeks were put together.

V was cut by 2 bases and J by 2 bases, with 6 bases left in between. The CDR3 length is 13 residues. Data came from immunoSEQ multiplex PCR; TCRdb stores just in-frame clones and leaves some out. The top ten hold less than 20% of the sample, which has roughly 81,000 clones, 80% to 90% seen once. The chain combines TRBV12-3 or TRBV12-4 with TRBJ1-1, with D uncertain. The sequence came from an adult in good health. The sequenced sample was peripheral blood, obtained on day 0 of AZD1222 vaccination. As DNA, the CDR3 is TGTGCCAGCAGTTTAAGTCCTAACACTGAAGCTTTCTTT. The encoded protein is CASSLSPNTEAFF.